A selection of T cell receptor beta chains follows, all from one sample in a study of blood T cell repertoires in COVID-19. Sequenced by immunoSEQ multiplex PCR; TCRdb stores in-frame clones only, minus some. The sample includes approximately 300,000 clones, approximately 90% of them seen just once. Sequences were obtained from peripheral blood. The receptors come from a woman in her twenties or thirties with COVID-19, enrolled during active disease. CDR3s include the opening cysteine and the closing phenylalanine or tryptophan. The D gene is left open where the match is weak. Size values are once, few and many counts, or a class for expanded clones, and some rows have none.

-,-,TRBJ2-1,TRBV6-2/TRBV6-3,CASSYLLARFEQFF,TGTGCCAGCAGTTACTTACTAGCTCGGTTTGAGCAGTTCTTC
-,once,TRBJ1-3,TRBV7-8,CASSSLSSGNTIYF,TGTGCCAGCAGCTCACTGAGCTCTGGAAACACCATATATTTT
-,few,TRBJ1-6,TRBV6-4,CASTSPLHF,TGTGCCAGCACTTCCCCCCTCCACTTT
-,-,TRBJ1-5,TRBV28,CASSFQATREQPQHF,TGTGCCAGCAGTTTTCAGGCGACCCGAGAGCAGCCCCAGCATTTT
TRBD1,-,TRBJ2-7,TRBV19,CASRDRGLGEQYF,TGTGCCTCCCGGGACAGGGGGCTAGGGGAGCAGTACTTC
-,-,TRBJ1-2,TRBV6-2/TRBV6-3,CASSYSEVDLYGYTF,TGTGCCAGCAGTTACTCGGAGGTGGACCTCTATGGCTACACCTTC
TRBD2,-,TRBJ2-5,TRBV7-9,CASSLPGLATETQYF,TGTGCCAGCAGCCTGCCGGGACTAGCGACGGAGACCCAGTACTTC
TRBD2,-,TRBJ2-1,TRBV4-3,CASSQDSSGRTDNEQFF,TGCGCCAGCAGCCAAGATTCGAGCGGGAGAACGGACAATGAGCAGTTCTTC
TRBD1,-,TRBJ1-5,TRBV10-3,CAISEEGTGRQPQHF,TGTGCCATCAGTGAGGAGGGGACAGGGAGACAGCCCCAGCATTTT
-,once,TRBJ1-2,TRBV19,CASNGLAGPYGYTF,TGTGCCAGCAATGGGTTAGCAGGGCCGTATGGCTACACCTTC
-,-,TRBJ2-1,TRBV19,CATQPEVRNEQFF,TGTGCCACCCAACCTGAGGTCCGCAATGAGCAGTTCTTC
-,-,TRBJ2-3,TRBV5-6,CASSFGGKDTQYF,TGTGCCAGCAGCTTTGGCGGGAAAGATACGCAGTATTTT
TRBD2,once,TRBJ2-3,TRBV28,CASSSSGEGPDTQYF,TGTGCCAGCAGTTCCAGCGGGGAGGGCCCAGATACGCAGTATTTT
-,once,TRBJ1-1,TRBV27,CASSLGTEAFF,TGTGCCAGCAGTCTCGGGACAGAAGCTTTCTTT
TRBD1,-,TRBJ1-2,TRBV3-1/TRBV3-2,CASSPNRQGSTSYTF,TGTGCCAGCAGCCCTAATAGACAGGGCTCCACTAGCTACACCTTC
-,-,TRBJ1-2,TRBV5-1,CASSLEGANYGYTF,TGCGCCAGCAGCTTGGAGGGAGCTAACTATGGCTACACCTTC
TRBD2,-,TRBJ2-1,TRBV11-2,CASSRPSGGYNEQFF,TGTGCCAGCAGCAGACCTAGCGGGGGGTACAATGAGCAGTTCTTC
TRBD2,once,TRBJ2-2,TRBV7-3,CASSSRSGLAINPGELFF,TGTGCCAGCAGCTCGAGGTCCGGACTAGCAATTAATCCCGGGGAGCTGTTTTTT
TRBD1,-,TRBJ1-4,TRBV28,CASSILGTANNEKLFF,TGTGCCAGCAGTATCCTTGGGACAGCTAATAATGAAAAACTGTTTTTT
TRBD1,-,TRBJ1-3,TRBV4-2,CASSLGTVSGNTIYF,TGTGCCAGCAGCCTAGGGACAGTTTCTGGAAACACCATATATTTT
TRBD1,few,TRBJ1-1,TRBV5-1,CASSLGQGAGTEAFF,TGCGCCAGCAGCTTGGGACAGGGGGCCGGTACTGAAGCTTTCTTT
-,-,TRBJ1-5,TRBV10-2,CASSATAGSNQPQHF,TGCGCCAGCAGTGCTACCGCGGGTAGCAATCAGCCCCAGCATTTT
-,-,TRBJ2-1,TRBV18,CASSQSGVGNEQFF,TGTGCCAGCTCCCAGTCGGGAGTGGGCAATGAGCAGTTCTTC
TRBD1,-,TRBJ2-7,TRBV19,CASSSGQGRSEQYF,TGTGCCAGTAGTTCTGGACAGGGGAGATCCGAGCAGTACTTC
-,once,TRBJ1-1,TRBV7-9,CASSLMGGGTEAFF,TGTGCCAGCAGCCTGATGGGGGGGGGCACTGAAGCTTTCTTT
-,-,TRBJ1-2,TRBV3-1/TRBV3-2,CASSRLTGDLGISYGYTF,TGTGCCAGCAGTCGACTGACAGGAGATCTAGGGATCTCCTATGGCTACACCTTC
TRBD1,-,TRBJ1-1,TRBV2,CASSGTRGPQARAFF,TGTGCCAGCAGTGGAACCAGGGGGCCCCAAGCAAGAGCTTTCTTT
-,few,TRBJ1-2,TRBV2,CATSDSYGYTF,TGTGCCACTTCCGACAGCTATGGCTACACCTTC
TRBD2,-,TRBJ2-7,TRBV30,CAWTGGGDRDFPYEQYF,TGTGCCTGGACGGGAGGAGGGGACCGGGACTTCCCCTACGAGCAGTACTTC
-,-,TRBJ2-2,TRBV2,CASAVGARELFF,TGTGCCAGTGCCGTGGGGGCCCGGGAGCTGTTTTTT
-,-,TRBJ2-4,TRBV28,CASSYAGFAKNIQYF,TGTGCCAGCAGTTACGCAGGGTTCGCCAAAAACATTCAGTACTTC
TRBD2,-,TRBJ2-5,TRBV4-2,CASSQELAGGPGIETQYF,TGTGCCAGCAGCCAAGAGCTAGCGGGAGGGCCCGGTATCGAGACCCAGTACTTC
TRBD1,-,TRBJ2-1,TRBV4-1,CASSQYRGDEQFF,TGCGCCAGCAGCCAGTACAGGGGCGATGAGCAGTTCTTC
TRBD2,-,TRBJ2-1,TRBV4-2,CASKGTSGRASYNEQFF,TGTGCCAGCAAGGGGACTAGCGGGAGGGCCAGCTACAATGAGCAGTTCTTC
TRBD1,-,TRBJ2-4,TRBV5-8,CASSLFLTGEAKNIQYF,TGTGCCAGCAGCTTGTTTTTGACAGGGGAAGCCAAAAACATTCAGTACTTC
-,-,TRBJ1-3,TRBV9,CASSPGGSSGNTIYF,TGTGCCAGCAGCCCCGGCGGATCCAGTGGAAACACCATATATTTT
-,-,TRBJ1-2,TRBV7-9,CASSLDRGALWGYTF,TGTGCCAGCAGCTTAGATCGGGGGGCGCTGTGGGGCTACACCTTC
-,-,TRBJ1-3,TRBV4-1,CASSLDRPGNTIYF,TGCGCCAGCAGCCTCGACAGGCCTGGAAACACCATATATTTT
TRBD1,-,TRBJ1-2,TRBV9,CASSEPGTASGYTF,TGTGCCAGCAGCGAGCCCGGGACAGCATCTGGCTACACCTTC
TRBD1,-,TRBJ1-2,TRBV18,CASSTGQGVSLEGGYTF,TGTGCCAGCTCAACGGGACAGGGGGTATCCCTGGAAGGAGGCTACACCTTC
-,-,TRBJ1-1,TRBV10-2,CASSDRVKAFF,TGCGCCAGCAGTGACAGGGTGAAAGCTTTCTTT